Following are 27 T cell receptor beta chains from one sample sequenced in a study of blood T cell repertoires in COVID-19. Clones were read by immunoSEQ multiplex PCR, and TCRdb kept only the in-frame ones, dropping some. This table has some 50,000 clones, 65% to 85% appearing once. Material for sequencing was peripheral blood. Receptors were obtained from a human donor with active or convalescent COVID-19. The donor label of this sample is uncertain.

This chain uses TRBV30 with TRBJ2-7; the match to TRBD2 covers 10 bases. After removal of 8 bases from V and 0 bases from J, the junction contained 10 bases not matched to a gene. The germline V gene has CDR1 GTSNPN and CDR2 SVGIG (reference sequence). This CDR3 contains 15 residues. The CDR3: CAASGLAASSYEQYF. The DNA of the CDR3 is TGTGCCGCTTCCGGACTAGCGGCCTCCTCCTACGAGCAGTACTTC.

V is TRBV6-5 and J is TRBJ2-7, with TRBD1 identical over 7 bases. Germline CDR1 and CDR2: MNHEY and SVGAGI. Trimming removed 6 bases from V and 2 bases from J; junction bases left unmatched: 4. This CDR3 comprises 13 residues. The CDR3 reads CASSPGTAYEQYF. Here the CDR3 DNA reads TGTGCCAGCAGCCCAGGGACAGCCTACGAGCAGTACTTC.

Details on this clone: The identical CDR3 is also encoded by other nucleotide sequences in the sample. The chain uses TRBV19 and TRBJ2-7; TRBD2 is a possible D gene (6 bases). Trimming cost V 6 bases and J 3 bases, with 9 bases left between them. This CDR3 has 12 amino acids. The germline CDR1 and CDR2 sequences are LNHDA and SQIVND (reference sequence). Here the CDR3 reads CASSPGLYEQYF. CDR3 nucleotides: TGTGCCAGTAGCCCGGGACTCTACGAGCAGTACTTC.

The chain has TRBV11-2 and TRBJ2-7; TRBD2 matches 7 bases. Germline values: CDR1 SGHAT, CDR2 FQNNGV. Trimming took 0 bases from V and 12 from J; bases not matched to a gene: 2. This CDR3 spans 11 amino acids. The CDR3 here is CASSLETSSYF. CDR3 in DNA: TGTGCCAGCAGCTTAGAGACTAGCTCGTACTTC.

The V call is TRBV6-6, the J call TRBJ1-1; D not certain. This CDR3 has 13 amino acids. The germline V gene has CDR1 MNHNY and CDR2 SVGAGI (reference sequence). Trimming removed 6 bases from V and 1 base from J, with 9 bases in between. CDR3 nucleotides: TGTGCCAGCAGGGCACAGTGGAACACTGAAGCTTTCTTT. This encodes CASRAQWNTEAFF.

V usage is TRBV3-1 (or the pseudogene TRBV3-2) and J usage is TRBJ2-5; 9 bases agree with TRBD2. Trimming took 7 bases from V and 1 from J; bases not matched to a gene: 1. The CDR3 is 13 amino acids. Germline loops: CDR1 LGHDT, CDR2 YNNKEL (reference sequence). CDR3 region: CASKTSGQETQYF. The CDR3 nucleotides are TGTGCCAGCAAGACTAGCGGCCAAGAGACCCAGTACTTC.

This clone was seen more than once but under ten times. This chain connects TRBV7-6 to TRBJ2-2; D is perhaps TRBD2 (5 bases). CDR3 length: 14 amino acids. Per the germline V gene, CDR1 is SGHVS and CDR2 is FNYEAQ. V gave up 4 bases and J gave up 4 bases, with 10 bases separating them. The CDR3 bases are TGTGCCAGCAGCTCTAGGGAGCTCACCGGGGAGCTGTTTTTT. As protein: CASSSRELTGELFF.

The genes are TRBV10-3 and TRBJ2-1, with 11 bases matching TRBD1. This CDR3 contains 18 residues. After removal of 2 bases from V and 6 bases from J, the junction contained 12 bases not matched to a gene. In germline, CDR1 is ENHRY, CDR2 SYGVKD. CDR3 coding DNA: TGTGCCATCAGTGAGGGGACAGGGGGGACTACAATTAGCAATGAGCAGTTCTTC. This codes for CAISEGTGGTTISNEQFF.

This chain uses TRBV7-2 with TRBJ2-5; no clear D gene. The V and J ends lost 4 bases and 2 bases respectively, with 11 bases between them. The CDR3 consists of 14 residues. In germline, CDR1 is SGHTA, CDR2 FQGNSA. CDR3 in DNA: TGTGCCAGCAGCTCCCAAGGAGTTCAAGAGACCCAGTACTTC. This encodes CASSSQGVQETQYF.

This clone was detected only a few times. The chain has TRBV7-2 and TRBJ2-7; the D gene is possibly TRBD1 (6 bases). Trimming cost V 1 base and J 3 bases, with 10 bases left between them. The CDR3 sequence is 14 residues long. The germline V gene encodes CDR1 SGHTA and CDR2 FQGNSA. DNA of the CDR3: TGTGCCAGCAGCTTAGTAGACAGGAGCTACGAGCAGTACTTC. As protein: CASSLVDRSYEQYF.

This chain uses TRBV6-4 with TRBJ2-7; 8 positions match TRBD2. The length of the CDR3 is 13 residues. Germline V gene lookup returns CDR1 MRHNA and CDR2 SNTAGT. After removal of 2 bases from V and 5 bases from J, the junction contained 2 bases not matched to a gene. This CDR3 is CASSDGLAHEQYF. The CDR3, as DNA: TGTGCCAGCAGTGACGGACTAGCCCACGAGCAGTACTTC.

This clone appeared many times. V and J are TRBV6-2 or TRBV6-3 and TRBJ2-1, with TRBD2 as a possible D gene (6 bases). The CDR3 has 16 residues. The V gene's germline CDR1 is MNHEY and CDR2 SVGEGT. The germline V and J ends were trimmed by 6 bases and 5 bases, with 20 bases remaining between them. DNA of the CDR3: TGTGCCAGCAGCCCCTTTGGAGGAGGGAATCACAATGAGCAGTTCTTC. This translates into CASSPFGGGNHNEQFF.

The chain is built from TRBV13 and TRBJ2-5, with 7 positions matching TRBD1. The CDR3 is made up of 14 amino acids. Losses at the gene ends were 5 bases for V and 3 bases for J; bases not matched to a gene: 6. Germline-derived CDR1 and CDR2 are PRHDT and FYEKMQ (reference sequence). DNA for the CDR3: TGTGCCAGCAGCCCACAGGGGTTAGAAGAGACCCAGTACTTC. Translated: CASSPQGLEETQYF.

The chain uses TRBV30 and TRBJ2-1; 8 bases agree with TRBD1. Germline CDR1 is GTSNPN and CDR2 is SVGIG (reference sequence). CDR3 length equals 12 residues. V lost 5 bases, J lost 8 bases, and 5 bases stayed unmatched. The CDR3 loop is CAWGQGGHEQFF. The CDR3 DNA reads as TGTGCCTGGGGACAGGGAGGTCATGAGCAGTTCTTC.

The chain couples TRBV7-3 to TRBJ2-1, with 9 bases aligning to TRBD1. Germline loops: CDR1 SGHTA, CDR2 FQGTGA. Unmatched junction bases numbered 5, after V lost 6 bases and J lost 2 bases. The CDR3 loop spans 15 amino acids. The DNA for the CDR3 is TGTGCCAGCAGGGGAGGGACAGGGACCTACAATGAGCAGTTCTTC. It is translated as CASRGGTGTYNEQFF. Based on the CDR3 plus reference TRBV7-3 and TRBJ2-1, the full variable domain is GAGVSQTPSNKVTEKGKYVELRCDPISGHTALYWYRQSLGQGPEFLIYFQGTGAADDSGLPNDRFFAVRPEGSVSTLKIQRTERGDSAVYLCASRGGTGTYNEQFFGPGTRLTVL.

J is TRBJ1-3 and V is TRBV3-1 (or the pseudogene TRBV3-2); D is unclear. Germline-derived CDR1 and CDR2 are LGHDT and YNNKEL (reference sequence). This CDR3 region has 18 residues. V was cut by 0 bases and J by 3 bases, with 18 bases left in between. CDR3 nucleotides: TGTGCCAGCAGCCAAGACTTTACAGACGCCCTCGTTGGAAACACCATATATTTT. Translated, it gives CASSQDFTDALVGNTIYF.

The J gene is TRBJ2-3, the V gene TRBV7-9; D is perhaps TRBD2 (5 bases). Germline assignment: CDR1 SEHNR and CDR2 FQNEAQ (reference sequence). V was shortened by 5 bases and J by 1 base, with 7 bases between the two germline ends. The CDR3 totals 13 residues. The CDR3 sequence is CASSTGGTDTQYF. The CDR3 DNA is TGTGCCAGCAGCACCGGGGGCACAGATACGCAGTATTTT.

The chain joins TRBV10-2 to TRBJ1-1; TRBD1 matches at 10 bases. Per germline, CDR1 WSHSY and CDR2 SAAADI. Unmatched junction bases numbered 8, after V lost 7 bases and J lost 3 bases. The CDR3 is 15 residues long. The CDR3 sequence is CASKTGGQVYTEAFF. The CDR3 DNA sequence: TGCGCCAGCAAGACAGGGGGCCAAGTCTACACTGAAGCTTTCTTT.

The CDR3 loop is CASSFGASGRSGELFF. The CDR3 region has the DNA TGTGCCAGCAGTTTTGGGGCTAGCGGGAGGAGCGGGGAGCTGTTTTTT. The chain uses TRBV27 and TRBJ2-2; 11 positions agree with TRBD2. The junction had 7 bases not matched to a gene; V was cut back by 3 bases and J by 7 bases. Per the germline V gene, CDR1 is MNHEY and CDR2 is SMNVEV (reference sequence). The CDR3 is 16 residues long.

The chain links TRBV11-1 to TRBJ2-1; D is possibly TRBD1 (7 bases). The V end lost 4 bases, the J end lost 9 bases, and 16 bases lay between the germline ends. The germline CDR1 and CDR2 sequences are SGHAT and FQDESV (reference sequence). This CDR3 has 14 residues. CDR3 amino acids: CASSSSGGRSEQFF. DNA for the CDR3: TGTGCCAGCAGCTCCTCAGGGGGGCGTAGTGAGCAGTTCTTC.

This rearrangement joins TRBV7-9 to TRBJ1-1, with 7 bases lining up with TRBD1. Germline V CDR1 and CDR2: SEHNR, FQNEAQ (reference sequence). The CDR3 runs 15 residues. V was pared by 3 bases and J by 4 bases, with 8 bases of the junction left unmatched. Here the CDR3 reads CASSLKGAEGTEAFF. CDR3 DNA: TGTGCCAGCAGCTTGAAGGGGGCGGAAGGCACTGAAGCTTTCTTT. Complete variable domain (other parts from reference TRBV7-9 and TRBJ1-1): DTGVSQNPRHKITKRGQNVTFRCDPISEHNRLYWYRQTLGQGPEFLTYFQNEAQLEKSRLLSDRFSAERPKGSFSTLEIQRTEQGDSAMYLCASSLKGAEGTEAFFGQGTRLTVV.

Only a few counts were recorded for this clone. The V call is TRBV15, the J call TRBJ1-5, with D possibly TRBD1 on 6 matching bases. The CDR3 runs to 13 residues. CDR1 and CDR2 from the germline V gene are LNHNV and YYDKDF (reference sequence). Trimming cost V 0 bases and J 6 bases, with 6 bases left between them. Written as DNA, the CDR3 is TGTGCCACCAGCAGAGAGGGGGCTCAGCCCCAGCATTTT. Protein sequence: CATSREGAQPQHF.

This chain links TRBV9 with TRBJ2-1; TRBD2 aligns across 7 bases. The germline V gene encodes CDR1 SGDLS and CDR2 YYNGEE. Trimming took 3 bases from V and 3 from J; bases not matched to a gene: 6. The length of the CDR3 is 15 residues. Here the CDR3 DNA reads TGTGCCAGCAGCGAGGAGGGGAGGGTCTACAATGAGCAGTTCTTC. Translated, it gives CASSEEGRVYNEQFF.

The gene calls are TRBV6-6 and TRBJ2-5; 8 bases are shared with TRBD1. The germline gives CDR1 MNHNY, CDR2 SVGAGI (reference sequence). V dropped 6 bases and J dropped 2; count of bases not matched to a gene: 5. The CDR3 consists of 14 residues. The CDR3 DNA reads as TGTGCCAGCAGCGTCGACAGGGGACAAGAGACCCAGTACTTC. It is translated as CASSVDRGQETQYF.

The chain joins TRBV30 to TRBJ1-5, with no clear D. This CDR3 is built from 13 residues. Germline values: CDR1 GTSNPN, CDR2 SVGIG (reference sequence). V shed 4 bases and J shed 3 bases, with 10 bases lying between them. CDR3 sequence reads: CAWTRGINQPQHF. Written as DNA, the CDR3 is TGTGCCTGGACGCGGGGAATCAATCAGCCCCAGCATTTT.

This clone was seen a few times. This chain uses TRBV5-1 with TRBJ2-7, with 9 nucleotides matching TRBD2. From germline, CDR1 is SGHRS and CDR2 YFSETQ. The CDR3 length is 19 residues. J was trimmed by 2 bases and V by 0 bases; bases with no gene match: 15. CDR3 protein: CASSLARPVGTSFTYEQYF. As DNA, the CDR3 is TGCGCCAGCAGCTTGGCCCGACCGGTGGGGACTAGCTTTACCTACGAGCAGTACTTC.

This clone was found a few times. V gene TRBV7-6 combines with J gene TRBJ1-1; D might be TRBD1 (5 bases). The length of the CDR3 is 13 residues. Germline V gene sequence: CDR1 SGHVS, CDR2 FNYEAQ. The V end lost 5 bases, the J end lost 2 bases, and 9 bases lay between the germline ends. The CDR3 coding sequence is TGTGCCAGCAGCACACAGGATAACACTGAAGCTTTCTTT. As protein: CASSTQDNTEAFF.